This T cell receptor (beta chain) was sequenced for a study of human T cells and chemical hapten exposure. This clonotype was found many times. The sample's time point: pre-sensitization, week 0. Treatment specified: therapeutic diphenylcyclopropenone sensitization with weekly scalp DPC. TCRdb processed the RACE reads anew with MiXCR; each CDR3 protein has one entry. The sample shows roughly 380,000 distinct CDR3 sequences, about 5.1% of them seen only once. V was pared by 1 base and J by 1 base, with 11 bases between. The CDR3 is made up of 16 amino acids. Germline CDR1 and CDR2: LGHNA and YNFKEQ. The sample was whole blood, taken in connection with sensitization to the hapten diphenylcyclopropenone (DPC). The chain uses TRBV4-2 and TRBJ2-1; a weak D match, TRBD2 (5 bases). The origin of this receptor is a woman aged 50 to 60 with alopecia areata. Some clones in this sample may be carry-over from other donors' samples. This chain's CDR3 is CASSQATGKSYNEQFF. As DNA, the CDR3 is TGTGCCAGCAGCCAAGCCACGGGGAAATCCTACAATGAGCAGTTCTTC.